This entry describes one T cell receptor beta chain. Its antigen is still unknown. Base qualities were left out, and no much larger clone turns up one base away. The data were obtained in a study of CD8+ T cells in alopecia areata listed by TCRdb under 2018. With regard to the full study: The treated patients, all with moderate-to-severe alopecia areata, were enrolled in an open-label pilot trial of oral tofacitinib given at 5 to 10 mg twice daily. Patients received tofacitinib for 6 to 18 months and were then followed off drug for 6 months to check for delayed response and recurrence. The SALT score, which quantifies the percentage of affected scalp surface area, was used to measure disease severity in treated patients. In both human patients and the C3H/HeJ mouse model, the study applied high-throughput TCRbeta sequencing to look at T cell clonal expansion in alopecia areata. Scalp tissue and sorted CD4+ and CD8+ peripheral blood T cells from patchy and totalis/universalis alopecia areata patients and from healthy controls were covered by human TCRbeta sequencing. Tofacitinib-treated patients had biopsies at baseline and at 4 and 24 weeks of treatment, with a later scalp biopsy in several patients. Scalp clonality was compared across normal scalp (n=4), patchy alopecia areata scalp (n=8), and alopecia totalis/universalis scalp (n=8). RNA was obtained with the PAXgene miRNA kit for fixed scalp, the miRNeasy kit for PBMCs, and the RNeasy kit for mouse skin. immunoSEQ multiplex PCR using 35 Vbeta forward primers and 13 Jbeta reverse primers was used to amplify TCRbeta CDR3 regions.

What the treatment or condition label conveys for this sample: oral pan-JAK inhibitor, 5-10 mg twice daily. Lesional scalp punch biopsies and peripheral blood were collected from alopecia areata patients. After PBMCs were isolated by density centrifugation and stained for CD3, CD4 and CD8, a FACSAria was used to sort CD4+ and CD8+ T cells. General conclusions and limits of the study: Many expanded lesional clones persisted in scalp and blood during tofacitinib treatment, which may partly explain relapse after stopping treatment. Unlike mouse skin, which is dominated by gammadelta T cells, normal human skin has resident alphabeta T cells that are also sequenced, and this complicates analysis of the scalp TCR repertoire. Shared TCR sequences between patients were less evident than in mice, which may be partly attributable to HLA diversity in the patient population. Because the treated cohort was small and included a single nonresponder, larger studies are needed to assess links between baseline CD8+ expansion and response. Lesional scalp, especially in alopecia totalis/universalis, showed higher clonality and more expanded CD8+ clones than normal scalp, suggesting antigenic drive. Tofacitinib significantly lowered scalp clonality and the number of expanded CD8+ clones among the top 100 scalp clones.

Inclusive of the bounding cysteine and phenylalanine, the CDR3 is 15 residues long. Only CDR3 DNA remains: 45 bases, in frame from the first base. Per the germline V gene, MGHDK is the CDR1 and SYGVNS is the CDR2. Trimming accounts for 5 bases at V and 4 bases at J, while the number of junction bases matched to no gene is 9. The library was generated by the immunoSEQ multiplex PCR assay. RNA was extracted from all samples and reverse transcribed into cDNA as template for TCR sequencing. First-strand cDNA was synthesized with SuperScript III using a 2:1 mix of oligo-dT and random hexamers. A synthetic immune receptor repertoire was used to gauge amplification bias, and whatever bias remained was removed computationally. The authors' analysis ran thus. Raw reads were preprocessed to remove errors, and CDR3 was defined by IMGT conventions from the conserved cysteine to phenylalanine. Clonality was computed by normalizing Shannon entropy by log2 of the number of productive unique TCRs and subtracting the result from 1. CD4 or CD8 identity of scalp clones was inferred by cross-referencing scalp TCRbeta sequences with sorted blood CD4 and CD8 repertoires. Sourced from immuneACCESS, this table was stored by TCRdb with only in-frame sequences that have V and J called. A share of the clones is absent; for the studies checked, an unresolved V gene accounts for under half, and the remainder has no known explanation. For V, J and clone size, that table is used; D and trimming come from the DNA. Recorded for this sample are about 210,000 clones; approximately 38% of them occurred a single time. In total, the top ten clones hold 0.48% of the sample.

This receptor was identified in a human donor with alopecia areata. The rearranged segments are TRBV25-1 and TRBJ2-7; a stretch of 9 junction bases matches TRBD1. The sample consisted of CD4+ T cells sorted from blood, taken between weeks 30 and 35, from a patient treated with tofacitinib. Here is the DNA: TGTGCCAGCAGTCAGCTAGGACAGGGGTTTTACGAGCAGTACTTC. Its coded protein is CASSQLGQGFYEQYF.